Listed below are T cell receptor beta chains from one sample, sequenced in a study of blood T cells in healthy people across ages. TCRdb processed the 5' RACE reads anew with MiXCR; each CDR3 protein has one entry. Seen here are some 860,000 distinct CDR3 sequences, roughly three fifths observed once, and the top ten hold around 24%. The sample was blood. Receptors originate from a man aged 35 to 55 in good health. The CDR3 runs from the conserved cysteine through the conserved F or W. A D gene is named only where the DNA matches it firmly. Expanded clones get a size class; other rows say once, few or many, or leave the size out.

16 TRBJ2-3 few TRBV7-2 NA CASTSHSGLAADTQYF TGTGCCAGCACCTCTCACAGTGGGCTCGCGGCAGATACGCAGTATTTT
14 TRBJ1-1 NA TRBV2 NA CASGGGAMNTEAFF TGTGCCAGCGGCGGGGGGGCCATGAACACTGAAGCTTTCTTT
18 TRBJ2-5 NA TRBV28 TRBD2 CASSRPPLAGGSRETQYF TGTGCCAGCAGCAGACCTCCCCTAGCGGGGGGTTCCCGAGAGACCCAGTACTTC
14 TRBJ2-7 once TRBV6-5 NA CASSYTRGVYEQYF TGTGCCAGCAGTTACACTAGGGGGGTCTACGAGCAGTACTTC
15 TRBJ2-7 few TRBV6-5 TRBD1 CASSFPGQGFYEQYF TGTGCCAGCAGTTTTCCGGGACAGGGGTTCTACGAGCAGTACTTC
15 TRBJ2-4 few TRBV12-3/TRBV12-4 TRBD1 CASSYAGGRGNIQYF TGTGCCAGCAGTTACGCAGGGGGCAGGGGAAACATTCAGTACTTC
13 TRBJ2-3 few TRBV20-1 NA CSAGDSSTDTQYF TGCAGTGCTGGTGACAGTAGCACAGATACGCAGTATTTT
14 TRBJ2-7 few TRBV28 NA CASSLIGGGAEQYF TGTGCCAGCAGTTTAATCGGAGGGGGCGCCGAGCAGTACTTC
14 TRBJ2-1 NA TRBV5-1 NA CASSRGSGINEQFF TGCGCCAGCAGCCGCGGGTCCGGGATCAATGAGCAGTTCTTC
14 TRBJ2-3 NA TRBV29-1 NA CSVDMGLGTDTQYF TGCAGCGTTGATATGGGGCTTGGCACAGATACGCAGTATTTT
15 TRBJ2-3 few TRBV5-6 TRBD1 CASSFRDRGRDTQYF TGTGCCAGCAGCTTTAGGGACAGGGGGCGAGATACGCAGTATTTT
14 TRBJ1-1 NA TRBV7-9 NA CASSLDGPGRGAFF TGTGCCAGCAGCTTAGATGGCCCAGGACGGGGAGCTTTCTTT
13 TRBJ2-3 few TRBV20-1 NA CSATGGRTDTQYF TGCAGTGCTACCGGGGGTCGCACAGATACGCAGTATTTT
17 TRBJ1-2 few TRBV7-2 NA CASSLGPGGSTNYGYTF TGTGCCAGCAGCTTAGGGCCAGGCGGCTCCACTAACTATGGCTACACCTTC
14 TRBJ2-5 NA TRBV6-6 TRBD1 CASTHPGTGVSQYF TGTGCCAGCACCCACCCCGGGACAGGGGTATCCCAGTACTTC
13 TRBJ1-2 NA TRBV10-1 NA CASTGDTAYGYTF TGCGCCAGCACCGGGGACACCGCCTATGGCTACACCTTC
14 TRBJ2-1 NA TRBV9 NA CASSVGGRNNEQFF TGTGCCAGCAGCGTAGGGGGCAGAAACAATGAGCAGTTCTTC
15 TRBJ1-1 NA TRBV9 NA CASSDGPGQSVGAFF TGTGCCAGCAGCGACGGACCCGGACAGAGTGTTGGAGCTTTCTTT
17 TRBJ2-5 NA TRBV6-5 TRBD2 CASSYSSVWTSGETQYF TGTGCCAGCAGTTACTCGAGTGTTTGGACTAGCGGGGAGACCCAGTACTTC
13 TRBJ1-2 once TRBV12-3/TRBV12-4 TRBD1 CASTQGQLGGHTF TGTGCCAGCACCCAGGGACAGTTGGGTGGCCACACCTTC
12 TRBJ2-3 NA TRBV24-1 NA CATSGETDTQYF TGTGCCACCAGTGGAGAGACAGATACGCAGTATTTT
17 TRBJ2-5 NA TRBV20-1 NA CSASRGAGLALGETQYF TGCAGTGCCAGCCGAGGGGCAGGCCTAGCCCTGGGAGAGACCCAGTACTTC
18 TRBJ2-6 few TRBV5-1 NA CASSEFGDWQEGANVLTF TGCGCCAGCAGCGAGTTCGGGGACTGGCAGGAGGGGGCCAACGTCCTGACTTTC
17 TRBJ2-1 few TRBV6-5 TRBD2 CASSYSSSSGRENEQFF TGTGCCAGCAGTTACTCGAGTTCCAGCGGGAGGGAAAATGAGCAGTTCTTC
13 TRBJ2-7 NA TRBV7-2 NA CASRIAFPYEQYF TGTGCCAGCAGAATAGCGTTTCCCTACGAGCAGTACTTC
13 TRBJ2-1 NA TRBV20-1 NA CSAPRTTYNEQFF TGCAGTGCTCCTCGGACAACCTACAATGAGCAGTTCTTC
16 TRBJ2-1 NA TRBV3-1 TRBD2 CASSQGLAGVYNERFF TGTGCCAGCAGCCAAGGTCTAGCGGGGGTCTACAATGAGCGGTTCTTC
17 TRBJ2-1 few TRBV7-2 TRBD2 CASSLEGGRTSYNEQFF TGTGCCAGCAGCTTGGAAGGCGGGAGGACATCCTACAATGAGCAGTTCTTC
13 TRBJ2-3 NA TRBV7-2 NA CASRLQGTDTQYF TGTGCCAGCAGATTACAGGGCACAGATACGCAGTATTTT
15 TRBJ2-3 NA TRBV20-1 TRBD2 CSASIPAGETDTQYF TGCAGTGCTAGTATTCCGGCGGGGGAGACAGATACGCAGTATTTT
12 TRBJ2-1 NA TRBV6-2/TRBV6-3 NA CASSYNYNEQFF TGTGCCAGCAGTTACAATTACAATGAGCAGTTCTTC
14 TRBJ1-6 few TRBV3-1 NA CASSQRRTSSPLHF TGTGCCAGCAGCCAGAGAAGAACAAGTTCACCCCTCCACTTT
16 TRBJ2-1 NA TRBV10-3 TRBD2 CAISELQAGGHNEQFF TGTGCCATCAGTGAGCTTCAAGCGGGAGGGCACAATGAGCAGTTCTTC
17 TRBJ2-3 NA TRBV7-2 NA CASSLRWAASSTDTQYF TGTGCCAGCAGCTTAAGGTGGGCCGCAAGTAGCACAGATACGCAGTATTTT
16 TRBJ2-2 few TRBV5-1 TRBD1 CASSLKTGGNTGELFF TGCGCCAGCAGCCTAAAGACAGGGGGAAACACCGGGGAGCTGTTTTTT